One sample yielded the 19 T cell receptor beta chains listed below, sequenced in a study of persistence of HIV-infected CD4 T cells. Antigens for these TCRs are unknown. The libraries were made with immunoSEQ version 4 in survey mode. The protocol was immunoSEQ multiplex PCR, while the TCRdb copy is restricted to in-frame clones and leaves out a portion. The sample shows approximately 25,000 clones, approximately 79% of them seen only once. Cells were stimulated with overlapping HIV-1 Gag 15-mer peptides. Responding CD4+ T cells were sorted by upregulation of both CD40 ligand and CD69. The sequencing here drew on CD4+ T cells sorted from PBMCs after roughly 19-hour stimulation, taken from a patient who received antiretroviral therapy. The source of these receptors is an adult man with HIV who was CMV-seropositive.

The chain combines TRBV28 with TRBJ1-5, with a tentative D call TRBD1 (6 bases). Germline V CDR1 and CDR2: MDHEN, SYDVKM. Deletions cut 3 bases from V and 5 bases from J, with 17 bases between. This CDR3 comprises 16 residues. Written as DNA, the CDR3 is TGTGCCAGCAGTTTTTCTTCGCGGGGGGCCCATCAGCCCCAGCATTTT. Translated: CASSFSSRGAHQPQHF.

The J gene is TRBJ1-4, the V gene TRBV5-1; the D is unclear. This CDR3 comprises 16 residues. Germline assignment: CDR1 SGHRS and CDR2 YFSETQ. V lost 4 bases, J lost 5 bases, and 18 bases lay in between. CDR3 DNA: TGCGCCAGCAGCCCGGGCGGAGGACTGGGAAATGAAAAACTGTTTTTT. Amino acid sequence: CASSPGGGLGNEKLFF.

The CDR3 coding sequence is TGTGCCAGCAGCGTATTTTCCTCCCTCACGGGAGGCGGAAATGAGCAGTTCTTC. Translating it yields CASSVFSSLTGGGNEQFF. The chain is built from TRBV9 and TRBJ2-1, with 7 bases fitting TRBD2. The CDR3 totals 18 residues. Germline-derived CDR1 and CDR2 are SGDLS and YYNGEE. Trimming at V came to 1 base and at J to 7 bases, leaving 17 bases not matched to a gene.

The chain carries TRBV16 and TRBJ1-1; 8 bases agree with TRBD1. The CDR3 extends over 13 amino acids. Germline CDR1 is KGHSY and CDR2 is FQNENV. V lost 10 bases, J lost 1 base, and 5 bases stayed unmatched. CDR3 DNA sequence: TGTGCCAACAGGACAGGGCCGAACACTGAAGCTTTCTTT. This encodes CANRTGPNTEAFF.

The V call is TRBV12-3 or TRBV12-4, the J call TRBJ1-5; no reliable D call. V dropped 3 bases and J dropped 1 base, with 4 bases sitting between them. The CDR3 length is 13 residues. CDR3 DNA sequence: TGTGCCAGCAGTTTTGGAAGCAATCAGCCCCAGCATTTT. This codes for CASSFGSNQPQHF.

This clone has a single count. The CDR3, as DNA: TGTGCCAGCAGCGACAGGGTGTATCTCTATGGCTACACCTTC. It translates to CASSDRVYLYGYTF. V is TRBV7-9 and J is TRBJ1-2; 7 bases match TRBD1. The CDR3 sequence is 14 residues long. V lost 5 bases to trimming and J lost 4 bases; unmatched junction nucleotides: 7. CDR1 SEHNR and CDR2 FQNEAQ come from the germline V gene (reference sequence). Using reference TRBV7-9 and TRBJ1-2 for the parts outside the CDR3, the full variable domain is DTGVSQNPRHKITKRGQNVTFRCDPISEHNRLYWYRQTLGQGPEFLTYFQNEAQLEKSRLLSDRFSAERPKGSFSTLEIQRTEQGDSAMYLCASSDRVYLYGYTFGSGTRLTVV.

V is TRBV30 and J is TRBJ2-5; the D is unclear. Trimming took off 0 bases at V and 3 bases at J, with 2 bases between the two ends. The CDR3 covers 11 residues. CDR1 is GTSNPN and CDR2 is SVGIG in the germline V gene (reference sequence). The CDR3 DNA follows: TGTGCCTGGAGTGTTAAAGAGACCCAGTACTTC. Residues: CAWSVKETQYF. The variable domain in full, completed from reference TRBV30 and TRBJ2-5, reads SQTIHQWPATLVQPVGSPLSLECTVEGTSNPNLYWYRQAAGRGLQLLFYSVGIGQISSEVPQNLSASRPQDRQFILSSKKLLLSDSGFYLCAWSVKETQYFGPGTRLLVL.

To note about this clone: Other DNA sequences in this sample translate to the same CDR3. V and J are TRBV24-1 and TRBJ2-2; no definite D call. CDR3 length: 13 residues. CDR1 is KGHDR, CDR2 SFDVKD, per germline. Trimming pared 4 bases from V and 2 bases from J, leaving 4 bases between. CDR3 coding DNA: TGTGCCACCAGTGACACTAACACCGGGGAGCTGTTTTTT. Its protein product is CATSDTNTGELFF.

As concerns this clone: Germline is not matched at one junction end, which may reflect a read error. The chain combines TRBV29-1 with TRBJ1-4; 7 nucleotides line up with TRBD1. This CDR3 region has 16 residues. Germline lookup yields CDR1 SQVTM and CDR2 ANQGSEA. This chain's CDR3 is CSFEGGRGFHPGKLFF. The CDR3 region has the DNA TGCAGCTTTGAGGGGGGCAGGGGGTTCCACCCTGGAAAACTGTTTTTT.

The chain recombines TRBV4-2 with TRBJ2-2; D call uncertain. The germline gives CDR1 LGHNA, CDR2 YNFKEQ. This CDR3 is built from 11 residues. V was pared by 4 bases and J by 6 bases, with 3 bases between. The CDR3: CASSLPGELFF. In nucleotides, the CDR3 is TGTGCCAGCAGCCTCCCCGGGGAGCTGTTTTTT.

This chain connects TRBV7-8 to TRBJ2-3; no reliable D call. The germline CDR1 and CDR2 sequences are SGHVS and FQNEAQ. Trimming cost V 3 bases and J 1 base, with 8 bases left between them. This CDR3 spans 14 amino acids. This CDR3 is CASSFEYRTDTQYF. DNA of the CDR3: TGTGCCAGCAGCTTTGAATACCGCACAGATACGCAGTATTTT.

This clone was observed a handful of times. V gene TRBV4-2 combines with J gene TRBJ2-2; 9 nucleotides line up with TRBD1. The J segment lost 0 bases and the V segment lost 1 base, leaving 6 bases of the junction unmatched. The germline CDR1 and CDR2 sequences are LGHNA and YNFKEQ. This CDR3 region has 18 residues. CDR3 bases: TGTGCCAGCAGCCAAGGACCTGGGACAGGGCCGAACACCGGGGAGCTGTTTTTT. Its protein is CASSQGPGTGPNTGELFF.

The chain couples TRBV5-4 to TRBJ1-6, with 8 bases matching TRBD1. This CDR3 has 13 residues. Germline V gene data show CDR1 as SGHNT and CDR2 as YYREEE (reference sequence). Trimming cost V 4 bases and J 9 bases; bases outside gene matches: 3. This CDR3 is CASSRTGSSPLHF. The CDR3 coding sequence is TGTGCCAGCAGCCGGACAGGGAGTTCACCCCTCCACTTT.

This clone was recorded a few times. The CDR3 DNA reads as TGCGCCAGCAGCTTGGATGGACAGGGTTATAATTCACCCCTCCACTTT. It yields the protein CASSLDGQGYNSPLHF. The J gene is TRBJ1-6, the V gene TRBV5-1; 8 positions agree with TRBD1. V gave up 0 bases and J gave up 4 bases; unmatched junction bases: 3. The CDR3 has 16 residues. Germline values: CDR1 SGHRS, CDR2 YFSETQ. Supplemented by reference TRBV5-1 and TRBJ1-6, the full variable domain reads KAGVTQTPRYLIKTRGQQVTLSCSPISGHRSVSWYQQTPGQGLQFLFEYFSETQRNKGNFPGRFSGRQFSNSRSEMNVSTLELGDSALYLCASSLDGQGYNSPLHFGNGTRLTVT.

This clone came up a few times. The chain links TRBV11-3 to TRBJ2-3; tentative D call: TRBD2 (5 bases). Germline lookup yields CDR1 SGHNT and CDR2 YENEEA. The CDR3 runs 18 residues. Trimming left V 0 bases short and J 2 bases short, with 18 bases between. The DNA for the CDR3 is TGTGCCAGCAGCTTAGATTCGCGAGGGAACAAAGCCACAGATACGCAGTATTTT. It is translated as CASSLDSRGNKATDTQYF.

The CDR3 DNA reads as TGTGCCAGCAGCTTGGACACAGGGGGGAATTCACCCCTCCACTTT. As protein: CASSLDTGGNSPLHF. This sequence joins TRBV5-4 and TRBJ1-6, with 8 bases that match TRBD1. Germline CDR1 and CDR2: SGHNT and YYREEE (reference sequence). Trimming at V came to 0 bases and at J to 7 bases, leaving 3 bases not matched to a gene. CDR3 length: 15 amino acids.

The chain uses TRBV5-5 and TRBJ1-4; D gene ambiguous. The V end was cut by 5 bases, the J end by 7 bases, with 18 bases between. The length of the CDR3 is 15 residues. The germline V gene encodes CDR1 SGHKS and CDR2 YYEKEE (reference sequence). The CDR3 nucleotides are TGTGCCAGCAGGTTTAAGCCGGATGTGTTTGAAAAACTGTTTTTT. Its translation: CASRFKPDVFEKLFF.

The rearrangement joins TRBV9 to TRBJ2-1; maybe TRBD1 (5 bases). Germline V gives CDR1 SGDLS, CDR2 YYNGEE. The CDR3 contains 15 residues. V was clipped by 4 bases and J by 0 bases, with 11 bases between them. The CDR3 reads CASSPDSSSYNEQFF. CDR3 DNA sequence: TGTGCCAGCAGCCCAGACAGCAGCTCCTACAATGAGCAGTTCTTC.

V and J are TRBV5-8 and TRBJ1-3; D is unclear. Germline V gene data show CDR1 as SGHTS and CDR2 as YDEGEE. This CDR3 comprises 12 residues. Deletions cut 0 bases from V and 8 bases from J, with 6 bases between. In DNA, the CDR3 is TGTGCCAGCAGCTTGGCCCGGGACACCATATATTTT. As protein: CASSLARDTIYF.